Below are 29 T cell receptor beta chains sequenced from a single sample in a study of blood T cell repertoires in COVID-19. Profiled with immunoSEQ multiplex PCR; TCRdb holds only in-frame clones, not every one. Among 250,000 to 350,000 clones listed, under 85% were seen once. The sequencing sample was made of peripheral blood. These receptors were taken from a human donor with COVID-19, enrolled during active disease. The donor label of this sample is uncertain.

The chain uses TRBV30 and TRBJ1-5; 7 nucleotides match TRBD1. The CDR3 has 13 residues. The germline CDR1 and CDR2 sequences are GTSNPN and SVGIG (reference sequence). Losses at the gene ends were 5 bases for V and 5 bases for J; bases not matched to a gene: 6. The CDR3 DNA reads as TGTGCCTGGGACATAGACAGGGATCAGCCCCAGCATTTT. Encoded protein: CAWDIDRDQPQHF.

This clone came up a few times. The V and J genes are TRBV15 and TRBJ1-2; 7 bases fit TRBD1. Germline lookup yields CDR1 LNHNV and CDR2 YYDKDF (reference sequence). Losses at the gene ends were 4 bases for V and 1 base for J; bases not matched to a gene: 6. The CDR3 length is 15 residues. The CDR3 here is CATSMRDRINYGYTF. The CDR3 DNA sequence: TGTGCCACCAGCATGCGGGACAGAATTAACTATGGCTACACCTTC. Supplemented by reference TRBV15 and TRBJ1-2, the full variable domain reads DAMVIQNPRYQVTQFGKPVTLSCSQTLNHNVMYWYQQKSSQAPKLLFHYYDKDFNNEADTPDNFQSRRPNTSFCFLDIRSPGLGDTAMYLCATSMRDRINYGYTFGSGTRLTVV.

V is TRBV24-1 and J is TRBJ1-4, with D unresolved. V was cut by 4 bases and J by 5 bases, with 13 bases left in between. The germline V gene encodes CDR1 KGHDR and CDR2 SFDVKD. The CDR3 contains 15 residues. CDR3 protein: CATSDPRAGNEKLFF. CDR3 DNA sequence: TGTGCCACCAGTGACCCGCGGGCTGGGAATGAAAAACTGTTTTTT.

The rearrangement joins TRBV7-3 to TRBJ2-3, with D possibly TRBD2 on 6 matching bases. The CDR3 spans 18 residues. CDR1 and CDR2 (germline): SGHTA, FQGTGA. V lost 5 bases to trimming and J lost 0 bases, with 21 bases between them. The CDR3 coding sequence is TGTGCCAGCAGCCAAACCGTGGGTAGCGGAACTAGCACAGATACGCAGTATTTT. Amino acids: CASSQTVGSGTSTDTQYF.

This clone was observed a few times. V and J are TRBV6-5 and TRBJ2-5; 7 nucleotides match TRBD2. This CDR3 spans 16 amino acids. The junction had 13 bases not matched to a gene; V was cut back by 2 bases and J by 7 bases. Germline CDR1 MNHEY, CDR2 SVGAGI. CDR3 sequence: CASSYEGGSVGGTQYF. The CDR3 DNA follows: TGTGCCAGCAGTTACGAGGGCGGGAGCGTTGGTGGGACCCAGTACTTC.

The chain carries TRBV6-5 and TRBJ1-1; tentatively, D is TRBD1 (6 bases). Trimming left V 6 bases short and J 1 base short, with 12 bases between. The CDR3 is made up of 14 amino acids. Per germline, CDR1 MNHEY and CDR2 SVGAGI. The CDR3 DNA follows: TGTGCCAGCAGCGGACAGAGAGAGAACACTGAAGCTTTCTTT. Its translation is CASSGQRENTEAFF.

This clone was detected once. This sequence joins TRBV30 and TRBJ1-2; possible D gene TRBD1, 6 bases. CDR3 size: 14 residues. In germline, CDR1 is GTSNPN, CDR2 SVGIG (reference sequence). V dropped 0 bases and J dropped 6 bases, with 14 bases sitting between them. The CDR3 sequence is CAWSVLQGIDGYTF. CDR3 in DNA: TGTGCCTGGAGTGTACTACAGGGAATCGATGGCTACACCTTC.

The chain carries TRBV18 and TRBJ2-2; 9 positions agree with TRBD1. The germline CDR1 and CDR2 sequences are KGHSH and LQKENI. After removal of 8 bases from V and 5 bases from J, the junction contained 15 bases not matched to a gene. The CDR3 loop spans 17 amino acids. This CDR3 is CASLQPQQGARTGELFF. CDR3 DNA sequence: TGTGCCAGCCTGCAACCTCAACAGGGGGCGCGAACCGGGGAGCTGTTTTTT.

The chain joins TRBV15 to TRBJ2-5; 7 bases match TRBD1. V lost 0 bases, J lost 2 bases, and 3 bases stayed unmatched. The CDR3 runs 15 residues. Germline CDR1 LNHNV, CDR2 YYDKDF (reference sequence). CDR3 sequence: CATSRDGQAQETQYF. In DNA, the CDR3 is TGTGCCACCAGCAGAGATGGACAGGCACAAGAGACCCAGTACTTC.

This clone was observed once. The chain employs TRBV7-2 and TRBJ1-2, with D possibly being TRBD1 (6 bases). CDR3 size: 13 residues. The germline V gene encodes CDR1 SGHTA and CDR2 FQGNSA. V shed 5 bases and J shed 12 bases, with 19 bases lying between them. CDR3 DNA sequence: TGTGCCAGCAGCGGAGATACAGGGTCCCTAGACACCTTC. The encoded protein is CASSGDTGSLDTF.

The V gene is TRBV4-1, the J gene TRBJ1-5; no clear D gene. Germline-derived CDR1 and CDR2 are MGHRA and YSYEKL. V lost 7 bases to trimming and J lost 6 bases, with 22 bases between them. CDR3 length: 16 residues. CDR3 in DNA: TGCGCCAGCACCAAAGGTCCCGACGGTGAGGTTCAGCCCCAGCATTTT. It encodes CASTKGPDGEVQPQHF.

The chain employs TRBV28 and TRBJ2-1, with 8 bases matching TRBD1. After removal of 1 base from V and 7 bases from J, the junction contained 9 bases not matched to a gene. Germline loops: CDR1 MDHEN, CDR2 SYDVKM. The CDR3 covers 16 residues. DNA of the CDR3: TGTGCCAGCAGTTTATCCGCGGCAGGGGGCAGGAATGAGCAGTTCTTC. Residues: CASSLSAAGGRNEQFF.

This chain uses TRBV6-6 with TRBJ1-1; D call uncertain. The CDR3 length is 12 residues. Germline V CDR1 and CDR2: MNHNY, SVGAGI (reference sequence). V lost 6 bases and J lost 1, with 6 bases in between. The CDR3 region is CASRYPNTEAFF. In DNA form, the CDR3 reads TGTGCCAGCAGGTATCCGAACACTGAAGCTTTCTTT.

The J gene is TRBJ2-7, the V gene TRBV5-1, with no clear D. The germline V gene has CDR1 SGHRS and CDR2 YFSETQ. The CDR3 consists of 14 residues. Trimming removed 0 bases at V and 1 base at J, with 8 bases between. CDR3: CASSLAPESYEQYF. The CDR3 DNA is TGCGCCAGCAGCTTGGCCCCGGAGTCCTACGAGCAGTACTTC.

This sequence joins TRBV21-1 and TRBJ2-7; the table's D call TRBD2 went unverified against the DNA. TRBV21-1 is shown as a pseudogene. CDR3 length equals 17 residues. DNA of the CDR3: TGTGCCAGCAGCCCCGATCTAGCGGGGGGGAGCTCCTACGAGCAGTACTTC. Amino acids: CASSPDLAGGSSYEQYF.

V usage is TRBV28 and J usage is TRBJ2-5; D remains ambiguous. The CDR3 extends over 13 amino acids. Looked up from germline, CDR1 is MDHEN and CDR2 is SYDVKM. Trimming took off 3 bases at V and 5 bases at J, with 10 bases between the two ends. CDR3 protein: CASSLSRPETQYF. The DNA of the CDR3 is TGTGCCAGCAGTTTGTCTAGACCGGAGACCCAGTACTTC.

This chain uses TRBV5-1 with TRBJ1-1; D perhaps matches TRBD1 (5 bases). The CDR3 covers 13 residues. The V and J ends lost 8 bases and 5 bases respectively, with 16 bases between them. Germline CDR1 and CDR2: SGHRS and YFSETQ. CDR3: CASSQLGGTEAFF. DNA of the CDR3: TGCGCCAGTAGTCAACTTGGGGGGACTGAAGCTTTCTTT.

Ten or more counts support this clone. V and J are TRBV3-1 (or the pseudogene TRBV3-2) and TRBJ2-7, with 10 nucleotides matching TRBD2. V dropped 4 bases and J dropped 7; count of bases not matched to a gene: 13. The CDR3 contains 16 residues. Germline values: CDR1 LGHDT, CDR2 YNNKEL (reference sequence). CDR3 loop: CASSPPGIAGGQEQYF. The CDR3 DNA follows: TGTGCCAGCAGCCCCCCAGGGATAGCGGGAGGCCAAGAGCAGTACTTC.

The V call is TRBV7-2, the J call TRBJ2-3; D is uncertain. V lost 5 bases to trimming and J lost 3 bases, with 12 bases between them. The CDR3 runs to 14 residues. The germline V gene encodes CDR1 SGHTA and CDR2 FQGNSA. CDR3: CASSNIHPTDTQYF. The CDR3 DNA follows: TGTGCCAGCAGCAATATACACCCAACAGATACGCAGTATTTT.

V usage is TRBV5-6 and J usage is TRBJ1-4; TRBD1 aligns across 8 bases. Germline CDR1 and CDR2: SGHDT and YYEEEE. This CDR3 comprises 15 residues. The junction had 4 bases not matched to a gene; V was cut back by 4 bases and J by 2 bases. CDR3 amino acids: CASSDRGGTNEKLFF. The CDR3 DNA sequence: TGTGCCAGCAGCGACAGGGGTGGGACTAATGAAAAACTGTTTTTT.

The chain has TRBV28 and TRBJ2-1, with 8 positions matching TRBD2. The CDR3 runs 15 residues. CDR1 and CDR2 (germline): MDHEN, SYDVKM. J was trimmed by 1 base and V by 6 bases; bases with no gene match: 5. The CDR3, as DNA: TGTGCCAGCAGGGAGACTAGCGCTTCCTACAATGAGCAGTTCTTC. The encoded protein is CASRETSASYNEQFF.

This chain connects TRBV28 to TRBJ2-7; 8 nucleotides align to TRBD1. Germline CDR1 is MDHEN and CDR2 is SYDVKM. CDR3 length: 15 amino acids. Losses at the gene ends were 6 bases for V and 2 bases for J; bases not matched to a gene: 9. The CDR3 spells CASSPGQGSTYEQYF. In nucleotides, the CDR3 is TGTGCCAGCAGCCCTGGACAGGGTAGCACCTACGAGCAGTACTTC. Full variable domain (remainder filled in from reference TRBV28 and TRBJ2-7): DVKVTQSSRYLVKRTGEKVFLECVQDMDHENMFWYRQDPGLGLRLIYFSYDVKMKEKGDIPEGYSVSREKKERFSLILESASTNQTSMYLCASSPGQGSTYEQYFGPGTRLTVT.

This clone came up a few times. CDR3 sequence reads: CASSLTGNTNEKLFF. CDR3 bases: TGCGCCAGCAGCTTAACAGGGAATACTAATGAAAAACTGTTTTTT. The rearrangement links TRBV5-1 to TRBJ1-4; possibly TRBD1 for D (6 bases). The V end lost 2 bases, the J end lost 2 bases, and 10 bases lay between the germline ends. Germline CDR1 and CDR2: SGHRS and YFSETQ. There are 15 residues in the CDR3.

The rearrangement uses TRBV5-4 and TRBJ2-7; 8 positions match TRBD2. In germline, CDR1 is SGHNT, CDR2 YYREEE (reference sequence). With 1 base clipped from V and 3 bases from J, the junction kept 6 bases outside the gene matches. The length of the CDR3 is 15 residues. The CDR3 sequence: CASSLSGTSNYEQYF. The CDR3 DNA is TGTGCCAGCAGCTTGAGTGGGACTAGTAACTACGAGCAGTACTTC.

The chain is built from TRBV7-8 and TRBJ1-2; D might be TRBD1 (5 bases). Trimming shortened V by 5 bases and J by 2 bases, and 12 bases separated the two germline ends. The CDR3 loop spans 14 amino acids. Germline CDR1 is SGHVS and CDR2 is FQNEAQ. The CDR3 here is CASSPREGNYGYTF. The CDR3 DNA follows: TGTGCCAGCAGCCCCAGGGAGGGGAACTATGGCTACACCTTC.

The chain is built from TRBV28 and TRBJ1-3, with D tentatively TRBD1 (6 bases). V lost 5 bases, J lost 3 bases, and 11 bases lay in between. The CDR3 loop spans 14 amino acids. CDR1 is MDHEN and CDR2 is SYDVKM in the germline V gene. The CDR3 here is CASSQQGHGNTIYF. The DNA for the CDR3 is TGTGCCAGCAGTCAACAGGGACATGGAAACACCATATATTTT. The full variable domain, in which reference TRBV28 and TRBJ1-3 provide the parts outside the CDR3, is DVKVTQSSRYLVKRTGEKVFLECVQDMDHENMFWYRQDPGLGLRLIYFSYDVKMKEKGDIPEGYSVSREKKERFSLILESASTNQTSMYLCASSQQGHGNTIYFGEGSWLTVV.

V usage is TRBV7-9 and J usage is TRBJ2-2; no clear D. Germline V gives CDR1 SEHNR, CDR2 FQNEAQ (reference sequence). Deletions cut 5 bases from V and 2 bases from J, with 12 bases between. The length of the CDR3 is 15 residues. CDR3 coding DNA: TGTGCCAGCAGCGGCTATTCGGGTAACACCGGGGAGCTGTTTTTT. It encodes CASSGYSGNTGELFF.

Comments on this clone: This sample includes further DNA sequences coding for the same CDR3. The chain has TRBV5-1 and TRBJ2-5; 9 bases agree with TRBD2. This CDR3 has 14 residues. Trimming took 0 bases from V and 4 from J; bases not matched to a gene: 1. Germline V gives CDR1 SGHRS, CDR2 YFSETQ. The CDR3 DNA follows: TGCGCCAGCAGCTTGGTAGCGGGAGCAGAGACCCAGTACTTC. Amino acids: CASSLVAGAETQYF.

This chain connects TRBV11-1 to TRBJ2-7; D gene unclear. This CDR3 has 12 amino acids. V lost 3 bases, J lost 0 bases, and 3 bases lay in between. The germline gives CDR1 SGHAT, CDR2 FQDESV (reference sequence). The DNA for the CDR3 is TGTGCCAGCAGCTTCAGCTCCTACGAGCAGTACTTC. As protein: CASSFSSYEQYF.